The present entry profiles one T cell receptor (beta chain) with its context. Its antigen is not identified. The sample comes from a study of cytomegalovirus exposure and HLA in healthy donors. Overall study results and limits: TCR beta V segments were, for the most part, productive about 90% or about 30% of the time in an earlier analysis. Many donors carried some public TCRs, although rarity characterized most TCR sequences.

The CDR3 loop spans 15 amino acids. Trimming took 4 bases from V and 5 from J; bases not matched to a gene: 10. Germline values: CDR1 SGHTA, CDR2 FQGTGA. The PCR made use of 60 Vbeta and 13 Jbeta primers. Generated by immunoSEQ multiplex PCR, the TCRdb table keeps only in-frame clones and is missing some. The profile shows 150,000 to 160,000 clones, 85% of them singletons. The chain joins TRBV7-3 to TRBJ2-5, with 7 bases lining up with TRBD1. The TCR sequence derives from a woman under 30 in good health and CMV-seronegative. Sequencing was carried out using PBMCs. The CDR3 region has the DNA TGTGCCAGCAGCTCAAAAAGGGGGCCGGAGGAGACCCAGTACTTC. As protein: CASSSKRGPEETQYF.